These 7 T cell receptor beta chains were sequenced from one sample in a study of OX40 agonist ivuxolimab in advanced cancers. Sequencing was performed with immunoSEQ multiplex PCR; in TCRdb, only in-frame clones are kept and a portion is missing. The data show under 85,000 clones, about 87% seen once. Sample: CD4+ or CD8+ T cells sorted from blood, taken in a trial of the OX40 agonist ivuxolimab. These TCRs come from an adult with an advanced solid tumor such as melanoma, head and neck, liver or kidney cancer.

The CDR3 sequence: CAGKGGAVGYTF. CDR3 bases: TGTGCCGGAAAAGGGGGCGCGGTAGGCTACACCTTC. This chain links TRBV30 with TRBJ1-2; TRBD1 matches 7 bases. In germline, CDR1 is GTSNPN, CDR2 SVGIG (reference sequence). The CDR3 extends over 12 amino acids. J was trimmed by 8 bases and V by 8 bases; bases with no gene match: 11.

The chain employs TRBV11-2 and TRBJ1-3, with D hard to call. This CDR3 contains 13 residues. V lost 6 bases to trimming and J lost 0 bases, with 6 bases between them. Per the germline V gene, CDR1 is SGHAT and CDR2 is FQNNGV. CDR3 nucleotide sequence: TGTGCCAGCAGTGGGAACTCTGGAAACACCATATATTTT. It yields the protein CASSGNSGNTIYF.

The V gene is TRBV10-3, the J gene TRBJ2-5; no reliable D call. The CDR3 totals 13 residues. The germline V gene encodes CDR1 ENHRY and CDR2 SYGVKD. V lost 4 bases to trimming and J lost 8 bases, with 14 bases between them. The CDR3 sequence is CAISAGGTKTQYF. In DNA form, the CDR3 reads TGTGCCATCAGTGCCGGCGGCACTAAAACCCAGTACTTC.

The chain carries TRBV6-1 and TRBJ2-1; 7 nucleotides agree with TRBD2. Germline-derived CDR1 and CDR2 are MNHNS and SASEGT. This CDR3 is built from 13 residues. The junction had 7 bases not matched to a gene; V was cut back by 4 bases and J by 10 bases. DNA for the CDR3: TGTGCCAGCAGTGTTGTGGGAGGGGCCGAGCAGTTCTTC. Protein sequence: CASSVVGGAEQFF.

In the case of this clone: This sample includes further DNA sequences coding for the same CDR3. V and J are TRBV10-2 and TRBJ2-1; the match to TRBD2 covers 12 bases. The germline V gene encodes CDR1 WSHSY and CDR2 SAAADI. The length of the CDR3 is 14 residues. J was trimmed by 7 bases and V by 7 bases; bases with no gene match: 5. The CDR3 loop is CASTLAGGYNEQFF. CDR3 bases: TGCGCCAGCACCCTAGCGGGGGGGTATAATGAGCAGTTCTTC.

The chain carries TRBV2 and TRBJ2-1; TRBD1 agrees at 11 bases. The CDR3 totals 16 residues. Trimming took 0 bases from V and 3 from J; bases not matched to a gene: 1. From germline, CDR1 is SNHLY and CDR2 FYNNEI. This chain's CDR3 is CASSEAGTGGYNEQFF. The CDR3 DNA sequence: TGTGCCAGCAGTGAAGCCGGGACAGGGGGCTACAATGAGCAGTTCTTC.

This chain joins TRBV4-2 and TRBJ1-3, with D possibly matching TRBD1 (5 bases). Germline V CDR1 and CDR2: LGHNA, YNFKEQ. This CDR3 is built from 15 residues. Between the trimmed V and J ends, which lost 1 base and 4 bases, there was a span of 11 bases. For the CDR3, the DNA is TGTGCCAGCAGCCAAGCCGGGGGGGAGGGAAACACCATATATTTT. The encoded protein is CASSQAGGEGNTIYF.